The 22 T cell receptor beta chains below were found in one sample sequenced in a study of blood T cells in healthy people across ages. Alongside a J-beta primer mix, a sample-barcoded 5' primer served in a second PCR lasting about 7 to 12 cycles. Each CDR3 protein is one row after TCRdb ran MiXCR on the 5' RACE reads. In the table there are some 1.5 million distinct CDR3 sequences, under 30% of which are singletons. The sample was blood. Every receptor here comes from a woman aged 25 to 39 in good health.

This clonotype came up a few times. The genes are TRBV10-2 and TRBJ1-5; D may be TRBD1 (5 bases). In germline, CDR1 is WSHSY, CDR2 SAAADI. V gave up 3 bases and J gave up 6 bases, with 9 bases separating them. This CDR3 is built from 13 residues. The DNA for the CDR3 is TGCGCCAGCAGTGATAGGGGCACTCAGCCCCAGCATTTT. Its translation is CASSDRGTQPQHF.

V is TRBV19 and J is TRBJ2-1, with 8 bases fitting TRBD2. The CDR3 is 14 residues long. V trimming: 6 bases; J trimming: 7 bases; junction bases outside the gene matches: 8. The germline V gene encodes CDR1 LNHDA and CDR2 SQIVND (reference sequence). The CDR3 DNA follows: TGTGCCAGTAGCGAAGCGGGAGTAATGAATGAGCAGTTCTTC. This gives the protein CASSEAGVMNEQFF.

The rearrangement links TRBV12-3 or TRBV12-4 to TRBJ2-1; 9 bases map to TRBD2. The CDR3 is 15 residues long. The V gene end was trimmed by 0 bases and the J gene end by 16 bases; junction bases not matched to a gene: 13. The CDR3 DNA is TGTGCCAGCAGTTTAGCGGCGGGAGGGGCAGCGTCGTGCTTCTTC. Its translation is CASSLAAGGAASCFF.

This clonotype occurred a few times. The chain couples TRBV10-3 to TRBJ2-5; 10 positions agree with TRBD1. The germline V gene has CDR1 ENHRY and CDR2 SYGVKD. This CDR3 comprises 12 residues. V lost 6 bases and J lost 5; bases outside the gene matches: 0. Here the CDR3 DNA reads TGTGCCATCAGGGACAGGGGGGAGACCCAGTACTTC. Translating gives CAIRDRGETQYF.

V and J are TRBV7-3 and TRBJ1-1; D perhaps matches TRBD1 (5 bases). V lost 4 bases and J lost 1, with 10 bases in between. This CDR3 has 14 amino acids. Germline V CDR1 and CDR2: SGHTA, FQGTGA. CDR3 in DNA: TGTGCCAGCAGCTCAGGGACGTCGAACACTGAAGCTTTCTTT. Translation: CASSSGTSNTEAFF.

The V gene is TRBV6-5, the J gene TRBJ2-5; 11 bases line up with TRBD2. Germline V CDR1 and CDR2: MNHEY, SVGAGI. CDR3 length: 13 amino acids. Losses at the gene ends were 7 bases for V and 3 bases for J; bases not matched to a gene: 1. The CDR3 region is CASTGLAEETQYF. The CDR3 coding sequence is TGTGCCAGCACGGGACTAGCGGAAGAGACCCAGTACTTC.

This clonotype occurred many times. The chain is built from TRBV7-2 and TRBJ2-7, with D maybe TRBD2 (6 bases). The CDR3 spans 12 residues. The germline CDR1 and CDR2 sequences are SGHTA and FQGNSA. The V gene lost 5 bases and the J gene lost 5 bases, with 10 bases spanning the gap. The CDR3 reads CASSPTGDEQYF. The CDR3, as DNA: TGTGCCAGCAGCCCCACGGGGGACGAGCAGTACTTC.

A word on this clonotype: Given a much more abundant clone one base away, this may be a read error. This chain connects TRBV7-2 to TRBJ2-1; 10 positions agree with TRBD2. Trimming cost V 4 bases and J 14 bases; bases outside gene matches: 20. The CDR3 consists of 17 residues. Germline-derived CDR1 and CDR2 are SGHTA and FQGNSA. The CDR3 spells CASSSTAPGLAMVNEFF. The CDR3 region has the DNA TGTGCCAGCAGCTCCACTGCCCCGGGACTAGCGATGGTCAACGAGTTCTTC. Looking up the rest from reference TRBV7-2 and TRBJ2-1 gives the full variable domain: GAGVSQSPSNKVTEKGKDVELRCDPISGHTALYWYRQSLGQGLEFLIYFQGNSAPDKSGLPSDRFSAERTGGSVSTLTIQRTQQEDSAVYLCASSSTAPGLAMVNEFFGPGTRLTVL.

Concerning this clonotype itself: The junction departs from germline at one end; a sequencing error may be responsible. The rearrangement links TRBV5-5 to TRBJ2-3; either TRBD1 or TRBD2 may supply D (6 bases each). CDR1 is SGHKS and CDR2 is YYEKEE in the germline V gene (reference sequence). CDR3 size: 19 residues. For the CDR3, the DNA is TGTGCCAGCAACTTGGAAAGGGGGGCTTCAGAAAAAAGCACAGATACGCAGTATTTT. The encoded protein is CASNLERGASEKSTDTQYF.

This clonotype showed up just a few times. This chain links TRBV6-2 or TRBV6-3 with TRBJ1-1, with TRBD1 identical over 10 bases. The CDR3 runs to 14 residues. Germline CDR1 and CDR2: MNHEY and SVGEGT. V was pared by 6 bases and J by 4 bases, with 5 bases of the junction left unmatched. CDR3 protein: CASRTGGGGTEAFF. CDR3 nucleotide sequence: TGTGCCAGCAGGACAGGGGGCGGAGGCACTGAAGCTTTCTTT.

The table lists this clonotype with a few counts. The chain has TRBV6-5 and TRBJ2-3; no clear D. The CDR3 length is 17 residues. The V end was cut by 2 bases, the J end by 0 bases, with 15 bases between. The V gene's germline CDR1 is MNHEY and CDR2 SVGAGI. The CDR3: CASSYNAFTSSTDTQYF. The DNA for the CDR3 is TGTGCCAGCAGTTACAATGCCTTTACTTCTAGCACAGATACGCAGTATTTT.

As to this clonotype: A clone one base away is much larger, so this may be a read error. The J gene is TRBJ2-2, the V gene TRBV29-1; 11 bases fit TRBD2. This CDR3 has 14 residues. Germline assignment: CDR1 SQVTM and CDR2 ANQGSEA. The CDR3 region is CSAGLAGLAGGLFF. In nucleotides, the CDR3 is TGCAGCGCTGGACTAGCGGGTTTAGCCGGGGGGCTGTTTTTT.

The gene calls are TRBV18 and TRBJ2-5; possible D gene TRBD2, 5 bases. V lost 3 bases to trimming and J lost 5 bases, with 13 bases between them. The germline gives CDR1 KGHSH, CDR2 LQKENI. The CDR3 loop spans 14 amino acids. This CDR3 reads CASSPDPRRETQYF. The CDR3 bases are TGTGCCAGCTCACCGGACCCCCGGAGGGAGACCCAGTACTTC. Supplemented by reference TRBV18 and TRBJ2-5, the full variable domain reads NAGVMQNPRHLVRRRGQEARLRCSPMKGHSHVYWYRQLPEEGLKFMVYLQKENIIDESGMPKERFSAEFPKEGPSILRIQQVVRGDSAAYFCASSPDPRRETQYFGPGTRLLVL.

CDR3 nucleotides: TGTGCCAGCAGTTACCGACAGGGGGGTGTTGGCTACACCTTC. Its protein product is CASSYRQGGVGYTF. The chain recombines TRBV6-2 or TRBV6-3 with TRBJ1-2; 9 bases match TRBD1. Trimming took 2 bases from V and 7 from J; bases not matched to a gene: 5. Germline V gene lookup returns CDR1 MNHEY and CDR2 SVGEGT. The length of the CDR3 is 14 residues.

CDR3 region: CASSLSGGRSTDTQYF. The CDR3 DNA reads as TGTGCCAGCAGTCTTAGCGGGGGTCGTTCCACAGATACGCAGTATTTT. The rearrangement joins TRBV12-3 or TRBV12-4 to TRBJ2-3; 9 positions match TRBD2. Germline trimming cut 5 bases from V and 2 bases from J; bases unmatched to any gene: 8. The CDR3 has 16 residues.

This clonotype has at least ten counts. The chain uses TRBV28 and TRBJ2-7; no clear D gene. V lost 6 bases and J 3 bases, leaving 6 bases between the germline ends. Germline CDR1 is MDHEN and CDR2 is SYDVKM. CDR3 length: 11 residues. CDR3 DNA: TGTGCCAGCAGGACCAACTACGAGCAGTACTTC. Translation gives CASRTNYEQYF.

This clonotype was detected only a few times. V gene TRBV11-2 combines with J gene TRBJ2-4, with TRBD1 matching 9 bases. TRBJ2-7 explains the end of the DNA better; the J call may be wrong. CDR3 length equals 14 residues. The V gene's germline CDR1 is SGHAT and CDR2 FQNNGV. The CDR3 sequence is CASSTGGAYYEQYF. The CDR3 nucleotides read TGTGCCAGCAGCACAGGGGGCGCCTACTACGAGCAGTACTTC.

This clonotype was seen ten or more times. The rearrangement joins TRBV27 to TRBJ2-5; D not certain. The germline V and J ends were trimmed by 5 bases and 0 bases, with 16 bases remaining between them. The CDR3 is made up of 16 amino acids. CDR1 MNHEY and CDR2 SMNVEV come from the germline V gene (reference sequence). DNA for the CDR3: TGTGCCAGCAGTGACAACCGAGGATTGTACCAAGAGACCCAGTACTTC. Residues: CASSDNRGLYQETQYF.

This sequence joins TRBV12-3 or TRBV12-4 and TRBJ2-7; TRBD2 is a possible D gene (5 bases). Matching the DNA end better, TRBJ2-5 makes the J call doubtful. The CDR3 is made up of 13 amino acids. The CDR3 DNA reads TGTGCCAGCAGTTCACCGGCGGGAGAGACCCAGTACTTC. This sequence encodes CASSSPAGETQYF.

CDR3 DNA sequence: TGTGCCATCAGGCCGGACGAGGGAAGGGGAGCTTTCTTT. It translates to CAIRPDEGRGAFF. The chain combines TRBV10-3 with TRBJ1-1; D is perhaps TRBD1 (5 bases). The CDR3 runs 13 residues. Between the trimmed V and J ends, which lost 6 bases and 10 bases, there was a span of 18 bases. The germline gives CDR1 ENHRY, CDR2 SYGVKD.

To note about this clonotype: Given a much more abundant clone one base away, this may be a read error. The rearrangement joins TRBV28 to TRBJ2-3, with 8 nucleotides matching TRBD2. The CDR3 is made up of 16 amino acids. Germline-derived CDR1 and CDR2 are MDHEN and SYDVKM. The CDR3 coding sequence is TGTGCCGGCAGTTTACTAAGCGGGGGACACACAGATACGCAGTATTTT. Translated, it gives CAGSLLSGGHTDTQYF.

V and J are TRBV6-1 and TRBJ2-7, with D perhaps TRBD1 or TRBD2 (5 bases each). Matching the DNA end better, TRBJ2-5 makes the J call doubtful. The CDR3 is 13 amino acids. Germline lookup yields CDR1 MNHNS and CDR2 SASEGT. The CDR3 nucleotides read TGTGCCAGCAGCTCTTTTTGGGGGAAGACCCAGTACTTC. It translates to CASSSFWGKTQYF.